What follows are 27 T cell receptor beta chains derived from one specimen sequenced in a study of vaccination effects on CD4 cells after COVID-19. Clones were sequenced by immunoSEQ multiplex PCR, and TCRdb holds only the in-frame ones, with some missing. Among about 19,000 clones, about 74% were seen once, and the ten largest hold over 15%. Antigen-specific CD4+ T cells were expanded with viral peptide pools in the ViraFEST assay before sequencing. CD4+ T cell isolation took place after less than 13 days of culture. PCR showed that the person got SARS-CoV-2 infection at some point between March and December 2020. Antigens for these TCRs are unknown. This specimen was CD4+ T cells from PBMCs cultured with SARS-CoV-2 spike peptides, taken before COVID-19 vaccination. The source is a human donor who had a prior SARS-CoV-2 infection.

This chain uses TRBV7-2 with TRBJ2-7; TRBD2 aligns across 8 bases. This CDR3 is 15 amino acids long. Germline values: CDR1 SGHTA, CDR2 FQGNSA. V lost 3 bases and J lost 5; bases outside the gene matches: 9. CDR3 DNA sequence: TGTGCCAGCAGCTTGGGAGGCGGGAGGTGGAACGAGCAGTACTTC. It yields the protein CASSLGGGRWNEQYF.

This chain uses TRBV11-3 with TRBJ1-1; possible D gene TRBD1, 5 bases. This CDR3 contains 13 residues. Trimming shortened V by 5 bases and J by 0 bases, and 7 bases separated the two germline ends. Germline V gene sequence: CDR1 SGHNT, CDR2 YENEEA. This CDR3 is CASSRQLNTEAFF. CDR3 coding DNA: TGTGCCAGCAGCCGACAGCTGAACACTGAAGCTTTCTTT.

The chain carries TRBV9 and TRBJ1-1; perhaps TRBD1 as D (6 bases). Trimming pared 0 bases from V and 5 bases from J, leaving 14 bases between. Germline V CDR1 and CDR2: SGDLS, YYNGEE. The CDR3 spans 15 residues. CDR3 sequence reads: CASSVDPAGETEAFF. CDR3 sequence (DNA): TGTGCCAGCAGCGTAGATCCGGCAGGGGAGACTGAAGCTTTCTTT. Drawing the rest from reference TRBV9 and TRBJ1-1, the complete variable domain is DSGVTQTPKHLITATGQRVTLRCSPRSGDLSVYWYQQSLDQGLQFLIQYYNGEERAKGNILERFSAQQFPDLHSELNLSSLELGDSALYFCASSVDPAGETEAFFGQGTRLTVV.

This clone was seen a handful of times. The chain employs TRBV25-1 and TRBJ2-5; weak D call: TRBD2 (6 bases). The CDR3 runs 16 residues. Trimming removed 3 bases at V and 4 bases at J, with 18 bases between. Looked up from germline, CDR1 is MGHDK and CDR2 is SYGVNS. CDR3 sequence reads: CASSDGGRRVSETQYF. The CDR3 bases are TGTGCCAGCAGTGACGGGGGACGGAGGGTATCAGAGACCCAGTACTTC.

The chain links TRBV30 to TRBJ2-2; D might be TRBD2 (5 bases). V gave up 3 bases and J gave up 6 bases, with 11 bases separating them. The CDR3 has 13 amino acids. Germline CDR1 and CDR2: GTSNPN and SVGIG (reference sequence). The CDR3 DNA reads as TGTGCCTGGAGAGAGGGTTCCGCCGGGGAGCTGTTTTTT. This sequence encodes CAWREGSAGELFF.

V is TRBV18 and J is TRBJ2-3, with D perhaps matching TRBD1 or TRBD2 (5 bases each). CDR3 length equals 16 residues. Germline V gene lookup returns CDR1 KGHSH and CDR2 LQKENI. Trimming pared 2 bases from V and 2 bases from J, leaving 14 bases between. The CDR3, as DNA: TGTGCCAGCTCACCATTGTGGGGGAATCCCACAGATACGCAGTATTTT. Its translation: CASSPLWGNPTDTQYF.

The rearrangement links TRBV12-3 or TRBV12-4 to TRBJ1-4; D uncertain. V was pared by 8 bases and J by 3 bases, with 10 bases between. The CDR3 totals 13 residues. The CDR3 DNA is TGTGCCAGCGGCCATCAGGCTAATGAAAAACTGTTTTTT. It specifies CASGHQANEKLFF.

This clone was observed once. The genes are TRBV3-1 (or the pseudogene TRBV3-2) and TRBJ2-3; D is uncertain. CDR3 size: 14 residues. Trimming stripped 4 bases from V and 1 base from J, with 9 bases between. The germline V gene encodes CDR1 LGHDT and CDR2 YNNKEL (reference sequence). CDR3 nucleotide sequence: TGTGCCAGCAGCCCTTCCGGAGGCACAGATACGCAGTATTTT. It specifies CASSPSGGTDTQYF.

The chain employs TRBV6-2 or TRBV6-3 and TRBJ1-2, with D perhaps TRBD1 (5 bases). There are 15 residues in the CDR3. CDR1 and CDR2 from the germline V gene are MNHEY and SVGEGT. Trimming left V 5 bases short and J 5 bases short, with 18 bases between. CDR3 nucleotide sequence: TGTGCCAGCAGTCGCGCTGGGACCGCGCATTATGGCTACACCTTC. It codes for CASSRAGTAHYGYTF.

CDR3 in DNA: TGCGCCAGCAGCCAGGGGGACAGCACAGATACGCAGTATTTT. Translation: CASSQGDSTDTQYF. The chain joins TRBV4-3 to TRBJ2-3, with D perhaps TRBD1 or TRBD2 (5 bases each). The CDR3 covers 14 residues. The germline gives CDR1 LGHNA, CDR2 YSLEER. The ends were cut back, 3 bases at V and 0 bases at J, with 7 bases in the middle.

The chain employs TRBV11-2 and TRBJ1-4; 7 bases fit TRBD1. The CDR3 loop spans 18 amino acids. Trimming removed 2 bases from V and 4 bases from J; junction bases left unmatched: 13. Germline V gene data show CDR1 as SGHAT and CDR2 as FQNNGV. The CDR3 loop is CASSLMLGQGQYNEKLFF. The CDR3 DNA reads TGTGCCAGCAGCTTAATGTTGGGTCAGGGACAGTATAATGAAAAACTGTTTTTT.

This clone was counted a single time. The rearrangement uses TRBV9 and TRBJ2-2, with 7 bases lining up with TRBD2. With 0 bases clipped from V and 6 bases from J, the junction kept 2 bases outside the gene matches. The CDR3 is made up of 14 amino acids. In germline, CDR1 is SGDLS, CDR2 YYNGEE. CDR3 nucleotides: TGTGCCAGCAGCGTAGAGGCGGGGGCCGGGGAGCTGTTTTTT. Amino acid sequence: CASSVEAGAGELFF.

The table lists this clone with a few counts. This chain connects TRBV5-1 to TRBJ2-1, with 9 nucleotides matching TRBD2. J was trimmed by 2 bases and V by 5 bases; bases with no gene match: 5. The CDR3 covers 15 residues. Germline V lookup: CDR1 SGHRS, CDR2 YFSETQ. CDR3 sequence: CASSYLAGAYNEQFF. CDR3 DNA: TGCGCCAGCAGTTACTTAGCGGGGGCCTACAATGAGCAGTTCTTC.

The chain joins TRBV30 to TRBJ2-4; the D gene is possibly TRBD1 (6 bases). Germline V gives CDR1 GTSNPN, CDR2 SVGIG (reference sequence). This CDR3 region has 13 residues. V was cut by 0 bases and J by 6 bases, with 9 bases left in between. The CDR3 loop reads CAWSVRGGNIQYF. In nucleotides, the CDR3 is TGTGCCTGGAGTGTCAGGGGTGGAAACATTCAGTACTTC.

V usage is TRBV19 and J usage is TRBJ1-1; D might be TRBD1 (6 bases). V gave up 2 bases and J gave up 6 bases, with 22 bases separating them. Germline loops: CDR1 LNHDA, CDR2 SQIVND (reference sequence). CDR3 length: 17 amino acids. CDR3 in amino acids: CASSILPRGGANAEAFF. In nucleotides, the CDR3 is TGTGCCAGTAGTATATTACCACGGGGGGGGGCTAACGCTGAAGCTTTCTTT.

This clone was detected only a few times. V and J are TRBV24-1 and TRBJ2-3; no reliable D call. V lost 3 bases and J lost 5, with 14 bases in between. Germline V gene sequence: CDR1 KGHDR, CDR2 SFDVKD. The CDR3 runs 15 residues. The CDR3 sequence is CATSDVTTTKDTQYF. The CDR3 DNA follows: TGTGCCACCAGTGATGTGACGACGACCAAAGATACGCAGTATTTT.

The CDR3 protein is CASSLEGLYNEQFF. The CDR3 bases are TGCGCCAGCAGCTTGGAGGGACTATACAATGAGCAGTTCTTC. The V gene is TRBV5-1, the J gene TRBJ2-1; 7 nucleotides agree with TRBD2. Germline trimming cut 0 bases from V and 4 bases from J; bases unmatched to any gene: 1. Germline V CDR1 and CDR2: SGHRS, YFSETQ. This CDR3 is 14 amino acids long.

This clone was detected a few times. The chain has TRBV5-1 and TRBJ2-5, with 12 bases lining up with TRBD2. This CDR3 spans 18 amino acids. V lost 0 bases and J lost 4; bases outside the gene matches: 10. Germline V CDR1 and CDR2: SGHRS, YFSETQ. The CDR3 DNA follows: TGCGCCAGCAGCTTGGCCCGGGCTAGCGGGGGGGCCAGAGAGACCCAGTACTTC. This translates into CASSLARASGGARETQYF.

CDR3 sequence: CASSTNPDSAYEQYF. Here the CDR3 DNA reads TGTGCCAGTAGTACCAACCCGGACAGTGCCTACGAGCAGTACTTC. The rearrangement joins TRBV19 to TRBJ2-7, with D tentatively TRBD1 (6 bases). There are 15 residues in the CDR3. V was trimmed by 4 bases and J by 2 bases, leaving 15 bases between them. Germline V lookup: CDR1 LNHDA, CDR2 SQIVND (reference sequence).

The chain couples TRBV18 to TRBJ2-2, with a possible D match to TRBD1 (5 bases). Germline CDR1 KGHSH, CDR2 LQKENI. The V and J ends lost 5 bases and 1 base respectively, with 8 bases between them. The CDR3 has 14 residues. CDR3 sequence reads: CASSSQGNTGELFF. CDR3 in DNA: TGTGCCAGCTCATCGCAGGGGAACACCGGGGAGCTGTTTTTT.

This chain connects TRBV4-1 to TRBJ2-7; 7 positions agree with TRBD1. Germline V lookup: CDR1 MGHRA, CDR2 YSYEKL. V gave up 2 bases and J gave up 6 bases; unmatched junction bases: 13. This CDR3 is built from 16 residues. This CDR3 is CASSQPLDRDKSEQYF. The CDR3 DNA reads TGCGCCAGCAGCCAACCTCTTGACAGGGACAAGAGCGAGCAGTACTTC.

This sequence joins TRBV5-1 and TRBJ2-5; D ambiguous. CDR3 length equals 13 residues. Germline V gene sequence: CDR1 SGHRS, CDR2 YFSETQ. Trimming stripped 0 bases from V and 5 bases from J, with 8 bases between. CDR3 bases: TGCGCCAGCAGCTTGGGAGCCATCGAGACCCAGTACTTC. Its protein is CASSLGAIETQYF.

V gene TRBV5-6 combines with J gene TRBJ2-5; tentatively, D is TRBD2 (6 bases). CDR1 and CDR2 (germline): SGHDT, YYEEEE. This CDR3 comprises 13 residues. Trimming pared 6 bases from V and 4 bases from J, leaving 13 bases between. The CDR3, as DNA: TGTGCCAGCACCCGACTAGATGGAGAGACCCAGTACTTC. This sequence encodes CASTRLDGETQYF.

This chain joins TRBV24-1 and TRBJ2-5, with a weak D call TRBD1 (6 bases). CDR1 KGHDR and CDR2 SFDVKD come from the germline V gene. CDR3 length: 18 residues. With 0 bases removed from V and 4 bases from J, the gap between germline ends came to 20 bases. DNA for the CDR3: TGTGCCACCAGTGATTTGGGCGATGGGGGCAAACACCGAGAGACCCAGTACTTC. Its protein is CATSDLGDGGKHRETQYF.

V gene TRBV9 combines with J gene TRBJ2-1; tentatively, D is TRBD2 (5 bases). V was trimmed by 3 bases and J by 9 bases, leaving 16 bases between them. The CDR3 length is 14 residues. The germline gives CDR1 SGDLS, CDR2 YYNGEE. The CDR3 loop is CASSGPGNDGEQFF. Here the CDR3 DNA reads TGTGCCAGCAGCGGACCCGGGAACGACGGTGAGCAGTTCTTC.

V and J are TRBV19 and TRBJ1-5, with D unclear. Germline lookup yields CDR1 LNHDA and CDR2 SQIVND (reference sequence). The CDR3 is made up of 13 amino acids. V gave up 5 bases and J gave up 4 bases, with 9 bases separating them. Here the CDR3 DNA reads TGTGCCAGTAGTCCCTGGAGTAATCAGCCCCAGCATTTT. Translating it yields CASSPWSNQPQHF.

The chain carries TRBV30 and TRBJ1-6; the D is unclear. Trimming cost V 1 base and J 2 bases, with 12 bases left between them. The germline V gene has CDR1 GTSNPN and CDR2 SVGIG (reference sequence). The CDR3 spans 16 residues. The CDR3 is CAWSGFETPYNSPLHF. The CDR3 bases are TGTGCCTGGAGTGGATTCGAGACCCCCTATAATTCACCCCTCCACTTT.